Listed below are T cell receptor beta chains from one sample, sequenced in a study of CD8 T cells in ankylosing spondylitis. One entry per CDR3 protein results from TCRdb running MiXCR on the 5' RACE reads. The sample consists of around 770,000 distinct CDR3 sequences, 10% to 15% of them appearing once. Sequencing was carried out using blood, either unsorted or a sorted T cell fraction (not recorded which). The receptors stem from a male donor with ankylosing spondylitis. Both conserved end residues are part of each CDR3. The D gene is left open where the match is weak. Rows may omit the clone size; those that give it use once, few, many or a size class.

CDR3 protein: CASSAHGRPSTDTQYF
CDR3 DNA: TGTGCCAGCAGCGCCCATGGCAGACCTAGCACAGATACGCAGTATTTT
D gene: -
V gene: TRBV9
clone size: -
J gene: TRBJ2-3

CDR3 protein: CASSYRDGDSPLHF
CDR3 DNA: TGTGCCAGCAGTTACCGGGACGGTGATTCACCCCTCCACTTT
D gene: -
V gene: TRBV6-5
clone size: -
J gene: TRBJ1-6

CDR3 protein: CASSSGTFTDTQYF
CDR3 DNA: TGCGCCAGCAGCTCGGGGACTTTCACAGATACGCAGTATTTT
D gene: -
V gene: TRBV4-3
clone size: many
J gene: TRBJ2-3

CDR3 protein: CSAILMGTGGYNQPQHF
CDR3 DNA: TGCAGTGCTATCTTAATGGGGACAGGGGGCTACAATCAGCCCCAGCATTTT
D gene: TRBD1
V gene: TRBV20-1
clone size: -
J gene: TRBJ1-5

CDR3 protein: CASSLAHQYTEAFF
CDR3 DNA: TGTGCCAGCAGCTTAGCGCACCAGTACACTGAAGCTTTCTTT
D gene: -
V gene: TRBV7-2
clone size: few
J gene: TRBJ1-1

CDR3 protein: CASTSGGTGGTEAFF
CDR3 DNA: TGTGCCAGCACCTCAGGGGGCACTGGAGGGACTGAAGCTTTCTTT
D gene: TRBD1
V gene: TRBV7-9
clone size: -
J gene: TRBJ1-1

CDR3 protein: CASSLAGQGGTEAFF
CDR3 DNA: TGTGCCAGCAGTTTAGCGGGACAGGGAGGCACTGAAGCTTTCTTT
D gene: TRBD1
V gene: TRBV28
clone size: few
J gene: TRBJ1-1

CDR3 protein: CSVGTAGGPGEQFF
CDR3 DNA: TGCAGCGTTGGGACGGCGGGAGGGCCGGGTGAGCAGTTCTTC
D gene: TRBD2
V gene: TRBV29-1
clone size: many
J gene: TRBJ2-1

CDR3 protein: CASGMRAGGRNEQFF
CDR3 DNA: TGTGCCAGCGGGATGCGAGCGGGGGGGCGTAATGAGCAGTTCTTC
D gene: TRBD2
V gene: TRBV7-3
clone size: -
J gene: TRBJ2-1

CDR3 protein: CASSFGQPFREQYF
CDR3 DNA: TGTGCCAGCAGCTTTGGCCAACCCTTTCGCGAGCAGTACTTC
D gene: -
V gene: TRBV7-9
clone size: few
J gene: TRBJ2-7

CDR3 protein: CASSLIDIPLHF
CDR3 DNA: TGTGCCAGCAGTTTAATCGATATACCCCTCCACTTT
D gene: -
V gene: TRBV12-3/TRBV12-4
clone size: -
J gene: TRBJ1-6

CDR3 protein: CAVKREGRDEQFF
CDR3 DNA: TGTGCCGTCAAGCGGGAGGGCCGAGATGAGCAGTTCTTC
D gene: TRBD2
V gene: TRBV6-1
clone size: many
J gene: TRBJ2-1

CDR3 protein: CSVALGGKDEQYF
CDR3 DNA: TGCAGCGTCGCCCTCGGGGGGAAGGACGAGCAGTACTTC
D gene: TRBD2
V gene: TRBV29-1
clone size: many
J gene: TRBJ2-7

CDR3 protein: CASSLGRPSSYNEQFF
CDR3 DNA: TGTGCCAGCAGTCTCGGACGGCCGAGCTCCTACAATGAGCAGTTCTTC
D gene: -
V gene: TRBV6-2/TRBV6-3
clone size: once
J gene: TRBJ2-1

CDR3 protein: CSAGASYGETQYF
CDR3 DNA: TGCAGTGCCGGGGCTAGCTATGGGGAGACCCAGTACTTC
D gene: -
V gene: TRBV20-1
clone size: -
J gene: TRBJ2-5

CDR3 protein: CSAELYYEQYF
CDR3 DNA: TGCAGTGCTGAATTATACTACGAGCAGTACTTC
D gene: -
V gene: TRBV20-1
clone size: few
J gene: TRBJ2-7

CDR3 protein: CASSSRDFPGDTEAFF
CDR3 DNA: TGCGCCAGCAGCTCGCGGGACTTTCCCGGGGACACTGAAGCTTTCTTT
D gene: -
V gene: TRBV5-1
clone size: many
J gene: TRBJ1-1

CDR3 protein: CSVAGAVTEAFF
CDR3 DNA: TGCAGCGTTGCGGGGGCTGTCACTGAAGCTTTCTTT
D gene: -
V gene: TRBV29-1
clone size: many
J gene: TRBJ1-1

CDR3 protein: CAISEWVGFQETQYF
CDR3 DNA: TGTGCCATCAGTGAGTGGGTGGGCTTCCAAGAGACCCAGTACTTC
D gene: -
V gene: TRBV10-3
clone size: many
J gene: TRBJ2-5

CDR3 protein: CATSKAGGATQYF
CDR3 DNA: TGTGCCACCTCGAAAGCGGGAGGGGCGACCCAGTACTTC
D gene: TRBD2
V gene: TRBV24-1
clone size: once
J gene: TRBJ2-5

CDR3 protein: CASSLAAGVGEQYF
CDR3 DNA: TGCGCCAGCAGCTTGGCCGCGGGGGTGGGCGAGCAGTACTTC
D gene: TRBD2
V gene: TRBV5-1
clone size: -
J gene: TRBJ2-7

CDR3 protein: CASSSGAPLEYTGELFF
CDR3 DNA: TGCGCCAGCAGCTCCGGGGCCCCCTTGGAGTACACCGGGGAGCTGTTTTTT
D gene: -
V gene: TRBV5-1
clone size: few
J gene: TRBJ2-2

CDR3 protein: CASTPPGDRAGELFF
CDR3 DNA: TGTGCCAGCACCCCCCCCGGGGACAGGGCCGGGGAGCTGTTTTTT
D gene: TRBD1
V gene: TRBV2
clone size: few
J gene: TRBJ2-2

CDR3 protein: CARSWASGSNPYNEQFF
CDR3 DNA: -
D gene: -
V gene: TRBV21-1
clone size: few
J gene: TRBJ2-1

CDR3 protein: CASSFRQSNYGYTF
CDR3 DNA: TGTGCCAGCAGTTTTCGACAGTCTAACTATGGCTACACCTTC
D gene: -
V gene: TRBV6-5
clone size: few
J gene: TRBJ1-2

CDR3 protein: CASSRPPEAGFTEAFF
CDR3 DNA: TGCGCCAGCAGCCGACCCCCCGAGGCGGGGTTCACTGAAGCTTTCTTT
D gene: -
V gene: TRBV5-1
clone size: few
J gene: TRBJ1-1

CDR3 protein: CASTLGEDTEAFF
CDR3 DNA: TGTGCCAGCACCCTGGGGGAGGACACTGAAGCTTTCTTT
D gene: -
V gene: TRBV7-9
clone size: few
J gene: TRBJ1-1

CDR3 protein: CASSDQRGETQYF
CDR3 DNA: TGCGCCAGCAGCGACCAAAGGGGGGAGACCCAGTACTTC
D gene: -
V gene: TRBV5-1
clone size: many
J gene: TRBJ2-5

CDR3 protein: CSASLREGTGGDSPLHF
CDR3 DNA: TGCAGTGCTAGCCTGCGGGAGGGAACAGGGGGCGACTCACCCCTCCACTTT
D gene: TRBD1
V gene: TRBV20-1
clone size: -
J gene: TRBJ1-6

CDR3 protein: CSVERSGAPYEQYF
CDR3 DNA: TGCAGCGTTGAAAGGTCAGGGGCCCCCTACGAGCAGTACTTC
D gene: -
V gene: TRBV29-1
clone size: many
J gene: TRBJ2-7

CDR3 protein: CASSTSGTSGSGEQFF
CDR3 DNA: TGTGCCAGCAGCACTTCCGGGACTAGCGGGAGCGGTGAGCAGTTCTTC
D gene: TRBD2
V gene: TRBV7-6
clone size: -
J gene: TRBJ2-1

CDR3 protein: CASSLVGSLGNEQFF
CDR3 DNA: TGTGCCAGCAGCTTAGTGGGTAGTCTAGGCAATGAGCAGTTCTTC
D gene: -
V gene: TRBV7-2
clone size: -
J gene: TRBJ2-1

CDR3 protein: CASSYQYSEAFF
CDR3 DNA: TGTGCCAGCAGTTACCAATACAGTGAAGCTTTCTTT
D gene: -
V gene: TRBV6-2/TRBV6-3
clone size: -
J gene: TRBJ1-1

CDR3 protein: CASSSTDGNQPQHF
CDR3 DNA: TGTGCCAGCAGTTCCACGGACGGTAATCAGCCCCAGCATTTT
D gene: -
V gene: TRBV12-3/TRBV12-4
clone size: few
J gene: TRBJ1-5

CDR3 protein: CASSWGTKDEQYF
CDR3 DNA: TGTGCCAGCAGCTGGGGGACTAAAGACGAGCAGTACTTC
D gene: TRBD2
V gene: TRBV5-5
clone size: -
J gene: TRBJ2-7

CDR3 protein: CASSEYQGYNEQFF
CDR3 DNA: TGTGCCAGCAGTGAATACCAGGGATACAATGAGCAGTTCTTC
D gene: -
V gene: TRBV6-1
clone size: few
J gene: TRBJ2-1

CDR3 protein: CASSPRAGSGNTIYF
CDR3 DNA: TGTGCCAGCAGCCCGAGGGCGGGCTCCGGAAACACCATATATTTT
D gene: -
V gene: TRBV9
clone size: many
J gene: TRBJ1-3

CDR3 protein: CAISDPTAGTMTNEQYF
CDR3 DNA: TGTGCCATCAGTGACCCTACCGCCGGGACAATGACCAACGAGCAGTACTTC
D gene: -
V gene: TRBV10-3
clone size: few
J gene: TRBJ2-7

CDR3 protein: CASSVGGLAGGQETQYF
CDR3 DNA: TGTGCCAGCAGCGTAGGGGGACTAGCGGGAGGGCAAGAGACCCAGTACTTC
D gene: TRBD2
V gene: TRBV9
clone size: many
J gene: TRBJ2-5

CDR3 protein: CSVEDRVAGGYTF
CDR3 DNA: TGCAGCGTTGAGGACAGGGTCGCGGGAGGCTACACCTTC
D gene: TRBD1
V gene: TRBV29-1
clone size: many
J gene: TRBJ1-2

CDR3 protein: CASRRTGTPFFTDTQYF
CDR3 DNA: TGTGCCAGCAGACGGACCGGGACACCATTCTTCACAGATACGCAGTATTTT
D gene: -
V gene: TRBV5-6
clone size: many
J gene: TRBJ2-3

CDR3 protein: CASSLLAAQGDGELFF
CDR3 DNA: TGCGCCAGCAGTTTACTAGCGGCCCAAGGGGATGGGGAGCTGTTTTTT
D gene: TRBD2
V gene: TRBV5-1
clone size: few
J gene: TRBJ2-2

CDR3 protein: CAWSVAGLIEQYF
CDR3 DNA: TGTGCCTGGAGTGTCGCAGGGCTTATCGAGCAGTACTTC
D gene: -
V gene: TRBV30
clone size: -
J gene: TRBJ2-7

CDR3 protein: CASSVQGYEVFF
CDR3 DNA: TGTGCCAGCAGCGTACAGGGTTATGAGGTGTTTTTT
D gene: -
V gene: TRBV11-2
clone size: -
J gene: TRBJ2-2

CDR3 protein: CSASGLAGIPDTQYF
CDR3 DNA: TGCAGTGCCTCGGGACTAGCGGGGATCCCAGATACGCAGTATTTT
D gene: TRBD2
V gene: TRBV20-1
clone size: few
J gene: TRBJ2-3

CDR3 protein: CASSQDWQGAGEQYF
CDR3 DNA: TGTGCCAGCAGCCAAGATTGGCAGGGGGCAGGCGAGCAGTACTTC
D gene: TRBD1
V gene: TRBV4-2
clone size: -
J gene: TRBJ2-7

CDR3 protein: CASSSTRTANEKLFF
CDR3 DNA: TGTGCCAGCAGTTCCACCCGGACTGCTAATGAAAAACTGTTTTTT
D gene: -
V gene: TRBV12-3/TRBV12-4
clone size: few
J gene: TRBJ1-4